This TCR beta chain is drawn from a study of Tregs in tolerant kidney transplant recipients. Overall study results and limits: Biological reproducibility was not directly addressed, but technical replication error appeared minimal.

Only in-frame clones appear in the TCRdb table, and some are missing; sequencing was by immunoSEQ multiplex PCR. The sample holds some 240,000 clones, roughly 84% seen once. This clone was detected once. Its antigen is currently unknown. The germline CDR1 and CDR2 sequences are GTSNPN and SVGIG (reference sequence). The CDR3 contains 16 residues. Trimming left V 0 bases short and J 4 bases short, with 13 bases between. Unstimulated Tregs (CD4+CD25+CD127-) and CD4+CD25- non-Tregs were sorted from PBMCs. Sequencing was done on a sample of CD4+ T cells from blood. The chain is built from TRBV30 and TRBJ1-6; perhaps TRBD1 as D (6 bases). This sequence was found in a human donor in good health. The chain's CDR3 is CAWSVRNRDYNSPLHF. CDR3 coding DNA: TGTGCCTGGAGTGTAAGAAACAGGGATTATAATTCACCCCTCCACTTT.